The clone carrying this TCR beta chain has a single count. The sample belongs to a study of blood T cell repertoires in COVID-19. Study context: Researchers got acute and convalescent COVID-19 samples from the United States, Italy and Spain.

The CDR3 spans 17 residues. V was shortened by 6 bases and J by 8 bases, with 23 bases between the two germline ends. Germline-derived CDR1 and CDR2 are WSHSY and SAAADI. Authors' data handling: Amplified reference gene primers provided the basis for estimating nucleated cell counts. TCRdb's table, derived via immunoSEQ multiplex PCR, lists solely in-frame clones and lacks some. Clone size and the V and J calls come from that table; the DNA yielded D and trimming. The repertoire holds tens of thousands of clones, with 80% to 90% as singletons. The V call is TRBV10-2, the J call TRBJ1-6, with D perhaps TRBD1 (6 bases). The specimen sequenced was peripheral blood. This sequence was found in a human donor in a cohort sampled during active COVID-19. The CDR3 protein is CASRHHREKVADSPLHF. The CDR3 region has the DNA TGCGCCAGCAGACACCACAGGGAAAAGGTCGCGGATTCACCCCTCCACTTT.